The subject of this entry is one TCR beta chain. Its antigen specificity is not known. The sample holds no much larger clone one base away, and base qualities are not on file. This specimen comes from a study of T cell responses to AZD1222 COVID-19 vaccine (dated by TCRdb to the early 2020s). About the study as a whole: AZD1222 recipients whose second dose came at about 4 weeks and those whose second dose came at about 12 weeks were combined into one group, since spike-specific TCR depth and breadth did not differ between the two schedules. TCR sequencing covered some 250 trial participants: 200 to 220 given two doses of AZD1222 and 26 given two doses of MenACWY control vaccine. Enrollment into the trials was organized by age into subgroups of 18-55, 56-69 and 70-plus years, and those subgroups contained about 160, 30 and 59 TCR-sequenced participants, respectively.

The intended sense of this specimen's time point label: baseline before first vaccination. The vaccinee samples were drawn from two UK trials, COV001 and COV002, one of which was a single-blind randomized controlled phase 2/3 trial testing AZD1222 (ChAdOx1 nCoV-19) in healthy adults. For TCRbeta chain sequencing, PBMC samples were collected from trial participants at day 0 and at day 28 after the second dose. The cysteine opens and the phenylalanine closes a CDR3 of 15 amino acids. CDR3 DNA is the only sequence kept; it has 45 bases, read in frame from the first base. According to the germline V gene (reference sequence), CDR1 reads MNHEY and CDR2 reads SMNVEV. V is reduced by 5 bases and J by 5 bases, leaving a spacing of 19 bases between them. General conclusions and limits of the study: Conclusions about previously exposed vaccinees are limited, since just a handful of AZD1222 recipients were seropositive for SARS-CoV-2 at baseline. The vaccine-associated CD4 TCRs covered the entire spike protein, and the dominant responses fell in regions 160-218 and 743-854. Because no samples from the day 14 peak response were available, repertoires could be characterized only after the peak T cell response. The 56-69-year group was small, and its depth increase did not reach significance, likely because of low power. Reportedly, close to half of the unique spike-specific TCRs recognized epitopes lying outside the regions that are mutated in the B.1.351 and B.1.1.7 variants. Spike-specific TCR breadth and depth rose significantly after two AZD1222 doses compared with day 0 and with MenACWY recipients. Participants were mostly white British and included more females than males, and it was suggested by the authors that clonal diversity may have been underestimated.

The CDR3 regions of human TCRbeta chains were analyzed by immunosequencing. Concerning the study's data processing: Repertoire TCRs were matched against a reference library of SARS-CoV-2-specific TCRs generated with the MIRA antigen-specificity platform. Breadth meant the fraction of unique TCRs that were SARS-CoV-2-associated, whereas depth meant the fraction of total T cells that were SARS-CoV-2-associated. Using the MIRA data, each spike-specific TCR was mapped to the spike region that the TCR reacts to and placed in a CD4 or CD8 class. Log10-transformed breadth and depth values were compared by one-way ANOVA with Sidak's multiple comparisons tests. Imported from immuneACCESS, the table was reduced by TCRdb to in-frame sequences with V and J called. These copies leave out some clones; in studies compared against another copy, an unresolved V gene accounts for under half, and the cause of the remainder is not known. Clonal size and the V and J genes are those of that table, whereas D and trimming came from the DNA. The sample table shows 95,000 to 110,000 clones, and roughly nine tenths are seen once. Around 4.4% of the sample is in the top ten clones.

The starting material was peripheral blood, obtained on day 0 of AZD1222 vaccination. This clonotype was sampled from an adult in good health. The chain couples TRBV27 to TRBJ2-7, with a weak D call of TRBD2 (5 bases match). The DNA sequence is TGTGCCAGCAGTCTCCGGGCCCCTGGGAGCCACGAGCAGTACTTC. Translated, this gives CASSLRAPGSHEQYF.